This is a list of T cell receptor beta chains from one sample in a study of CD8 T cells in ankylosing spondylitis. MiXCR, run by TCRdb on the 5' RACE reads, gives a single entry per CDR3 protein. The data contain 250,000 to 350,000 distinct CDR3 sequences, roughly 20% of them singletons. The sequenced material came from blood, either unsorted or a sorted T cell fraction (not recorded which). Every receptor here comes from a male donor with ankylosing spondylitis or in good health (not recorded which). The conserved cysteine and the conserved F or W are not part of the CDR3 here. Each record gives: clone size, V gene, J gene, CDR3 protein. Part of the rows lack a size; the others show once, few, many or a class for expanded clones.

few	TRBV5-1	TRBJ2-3	ASTPLAGGTDTQY
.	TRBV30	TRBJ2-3	AWSEGGSGRSS
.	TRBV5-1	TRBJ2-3	ASSLGGPRSTDTQY
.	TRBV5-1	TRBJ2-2	ASSLTDQNTGELF
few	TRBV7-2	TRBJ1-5	ASRREGQPQH
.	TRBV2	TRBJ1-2	ASSAGRGYT
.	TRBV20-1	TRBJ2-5	SAPKPGGPETQY
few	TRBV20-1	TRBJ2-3	RGTGDNTDTQY
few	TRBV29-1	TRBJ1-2	SVGGQLPYGYT
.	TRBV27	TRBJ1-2	ASSPGLNYGYT
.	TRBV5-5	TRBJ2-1	ASSSDRGNEQF
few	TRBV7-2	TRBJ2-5	ASSSGMETQY
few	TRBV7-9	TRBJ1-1	ASSTQNTEAF
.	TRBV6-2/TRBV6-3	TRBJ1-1	ASSHGTGGLRTEAF
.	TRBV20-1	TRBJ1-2	SARDRSPTYYGYT
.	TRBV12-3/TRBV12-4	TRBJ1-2	ASSLRGHGYT
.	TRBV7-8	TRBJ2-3	ASRPGQTLTDTQY
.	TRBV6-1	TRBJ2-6	ASSATGSGANVLT
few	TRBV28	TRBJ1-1	ASNTLGLLNTEAF
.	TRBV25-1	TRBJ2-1	ASSDTRRGDNEQF
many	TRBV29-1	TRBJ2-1	SVEPPSGLADNNEQF